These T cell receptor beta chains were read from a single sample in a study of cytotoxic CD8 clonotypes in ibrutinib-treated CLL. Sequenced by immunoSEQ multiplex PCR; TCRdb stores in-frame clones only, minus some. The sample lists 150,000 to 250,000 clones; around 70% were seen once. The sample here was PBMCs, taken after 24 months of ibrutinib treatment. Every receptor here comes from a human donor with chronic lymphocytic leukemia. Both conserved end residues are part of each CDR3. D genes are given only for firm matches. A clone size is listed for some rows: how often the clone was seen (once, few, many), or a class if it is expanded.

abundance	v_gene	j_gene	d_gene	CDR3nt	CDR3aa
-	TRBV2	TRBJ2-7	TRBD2	TGTGCCAGCAGTGAGTTAGCGGGAGGGTCTCTTGACTCCTACGAGCAGTACTTC	CASSELAGGSLDSYEQYF
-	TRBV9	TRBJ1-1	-	TGTGCCAGCAGCCTCAACGGGGCGCGCACTGAAGCTTTCTTT	CASSLNGARTEAFF
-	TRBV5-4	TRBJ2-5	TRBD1	TGTGCCAGCAGCTCGGGACAGGGGATAAACTTGGAGACCCAGTACTTC	CASSSGQGINLETQYF
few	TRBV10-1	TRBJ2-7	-	TGCGCCAGCAGTCCCGGGAAGAGGTACGAGCAGTACTTC	CASSPGKRYEQYF
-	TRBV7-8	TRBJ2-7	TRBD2	TGTGCCAGCAGCTCGAGGTCTAGCGGGAGTTCGTACGAGCAGTACTTC	CASSSRSSGSSYEQYF
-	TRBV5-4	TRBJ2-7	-	TGTGCCAGCAGCTTGAGCCTTCTAAATTACGAGCAGTACTTC	CASSLSLLNYEQYF
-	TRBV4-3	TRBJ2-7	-	TGCGCCAGCAGCCAAGATAGGGGGGGTAGCCCCGTGGAGCAGTACTTC	CASSQDRGGSPVEQYF
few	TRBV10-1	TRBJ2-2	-	TGCGCCAGCAGTGAGTCGGGCGGGACCGGGGAGCTGTTTTTT	CASSESGGTGELFF
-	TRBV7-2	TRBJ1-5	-	TGTGCCAGCAGCTTTCGGGGTCTCAATCAGCCCCAGCATTTT	CASSFRGLNQPQHF
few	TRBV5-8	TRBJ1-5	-	TGTGCCAGCAGCTTTAGACAGTCATCTCAGCCCCAGCATTTT	CASSFRQSSQPQHF
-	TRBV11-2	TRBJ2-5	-	TGTGCCAGCAGCTGGTACTTGGGAGTTCAAGAGACCCAGTACTTC	CASSWYLGVQETQYF
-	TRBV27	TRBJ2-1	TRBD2	TGTGCCAGCAGTTTATACCCGAAGACTAGCGAGTACAATGAGCAGTTCTTC	CASSLYPKTSEYNEQFF
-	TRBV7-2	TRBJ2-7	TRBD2	TGTGCCAGCAGCCTCCTGGGACTAGGCTACGAGCAGTACTTC	CASSLLGLGYEQYF
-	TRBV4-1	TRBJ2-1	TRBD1	TGCGCCAGCAGCCAAACGAGGGGGCGATTCAGCTCCTACAATGAGCAGTTCTTC	CASSQTRGRFSSYNEQFF
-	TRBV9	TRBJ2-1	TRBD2	TGTGCCAGCAGCCCCCTAACTAGCGGATCTAGAGGGAGCAATGAGCAGTTCTTC	CASSPLTSGSRGSNEQFF
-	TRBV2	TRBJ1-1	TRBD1	TGTGCCGGGGCCCGACAGGGGAACACTGAAGCTTTCTTT	CAGARQGNTEAFF
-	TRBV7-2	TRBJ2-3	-	TGTGCCAGCAGCTCCCAACTAGCAAATACGCAGTATTTT	CASSSQLANTQYF
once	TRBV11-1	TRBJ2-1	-	TGTGCCAGCTATTCGGACAATGAGCAGTTCTTC	CASYSDNEQFF
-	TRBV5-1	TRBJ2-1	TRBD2	TGCGCCAGCAGCTTGGATAGCGGGAGGGCCTTGTATGAGCAGTTCTTC	CASSLDSGRALYEQFF
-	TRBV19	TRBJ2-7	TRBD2	TGTGCCAGTAGCATCTGGACTAGCGGGTCCCACGAGCAGTACTTC	CASSIWTSGSHEQYF
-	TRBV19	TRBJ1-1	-	TGTGCCAGTAGTTTGGAGGGAGTAGCCACTGAAGCTTTCTTT	CASSLEGVATEAFF
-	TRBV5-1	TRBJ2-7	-	TGCGCCAGCAGCTTGCGAGCCAGCCCACCCAAGGAGCAGTACTTC	CASSLRASPPKEQYF
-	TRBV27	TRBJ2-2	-	TGTGCCAGCAAGGTTAGAAGCGGTCAATCCGGGGAGCTGTTTTTT	CASKVRSGQSGELFF
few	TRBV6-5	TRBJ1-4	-	TGTGCCAGCAGTTACTCGGGGGACGGCACTAATGAAAAACTGTTTTTT	CASSYSGDGTNEKLFF
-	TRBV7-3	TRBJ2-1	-	TGTGCCAGCAGCCCCCGGGGCTTGAGCTCCTACAATGAGCAGTTCTTC	CASSPRGLSSYNEQFF
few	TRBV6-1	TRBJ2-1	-	TGTGCCAGCAGTGAAATGTTGGGGCCCGGGTTTGAGCAGTTCTTC	CASSEMLGPGFEQFF
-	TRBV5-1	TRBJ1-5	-	TGCGCCAGCAGCTTGGAAGGAGGGAGCAATCAGCCCCAGCATTTT	CASSLEGGSNQPQHF
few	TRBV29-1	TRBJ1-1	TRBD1	TGCAGCGTTGAAGTCGTGACAGGGGGATCTTTCTTT	CSVEVVTGGSFF
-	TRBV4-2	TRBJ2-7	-	TGTGCCAGCAGCCCCCGGGACGCCTACTACGAGCAGTACTTC	CASSPRDAYYEQYF
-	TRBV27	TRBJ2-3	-	TGTGCCAGCAGTTCAAGGTTGACAGATACGCAGTATTTT	CASSSRLTDTQYF
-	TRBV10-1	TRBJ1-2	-	TGCGCCAGCAGTGAGTCGCCAGGGAACTATGGCTACACCTTC	CASSESPGNYGYTF
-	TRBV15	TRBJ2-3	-	TGTGCCACCAGCTTGGAACGGGAGAGGACAGATACGCAGTATTTT	CATSLERERTDTQYF
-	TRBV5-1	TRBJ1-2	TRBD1	TGCGCCAGCAGCCCTGGTCCCGGGACAGGGAACTATGGCTACACCTTC	CASSPGPGTGNYGYTF
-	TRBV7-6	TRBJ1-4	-	TGTGCCAGCAGCTTAATCGGGAGGGGCACTAATGAAAAACTGTTTTTT	CASSLIGRGTNEKLFF
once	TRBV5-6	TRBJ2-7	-	TGTGCCAGCAGCTTGGGGACGTTATACTACGAGCAGTACTTC	CASSLGTLYYEQYF
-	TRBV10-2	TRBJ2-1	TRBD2	TGCGCCAGCAGTGGACTAGCGGGTTACAATGAGCAGTTCTTC	CASSGLAGYNEQFF
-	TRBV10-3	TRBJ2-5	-	TGTGCCATCAGTGAAGGAAGACTTTCAAAGGGGGAGACCCAGTACTTC	CAISEGRLSKGETQYF
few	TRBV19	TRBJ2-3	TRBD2	TGTGCCAGTAGTCCTTTTGGCGGGAGTGGAGATACGCAGTATTTT	CASSPFGGSGDTQYF
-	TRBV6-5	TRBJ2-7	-	TGTGCCAGCAGTTACGAGGGAGTAAGCTACGAGCAGTACTTC	CASSYEGVSYEQYF
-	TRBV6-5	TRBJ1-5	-	TGTGCCAGCAGTTACTCAGGTGATAGCAATCAGCCCCAGCATTTT	CASSYSGDSNQPQHF
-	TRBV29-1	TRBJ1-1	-	TGCAGCGTTGAAGATTCTCCAACAGGGTCGCGCACTGAAGCTTTCTTT	CSVEDSPTGSRTEAFF
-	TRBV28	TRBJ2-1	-	TGTGCCAGCAGTCACCCAGGGCCGCTCTACAATGAGCAGTTCTTC	CASSHPGPLYNEQFF